This T cell receptor (beta chain) was found in a study of cytomegalovirus exposure and HLA in healthy donors (dated by TCRdb to about 2017). Regarding the complete study: The 670 or so repertoires of the first cohort and the approximately 130 validation repertoires were produced on the same platform, according to a later analysis. The study aimed to test whether signatures of past pathogen exposure could be identified by cataloging public T cell receptors. In addition to the first cohort of several hundred subjects, a separate validation cohort of approximately 130 different subjects was used. To predict cytomegalovirus infection status, the study brought together high-throughput TCR immunosequencing, statistical association of individual TCRs with disease status, and machine learning.

Concerning this clone itself: The target of this receptor is not known. Base qualities are not recorded, but no much larger clone differs from it by a single base.

The library came from the immunoSEQ multiplex PCR assay. The published analysis was carried out like this. A statistical classification framework was built to diagnose cytomegalovirus status from the catalog of TCR beta chain sequences. TCRdb mirrors the immuneACCESS table, restricted to in-frame sequences. Some clones are absent from its copies; in checked studies, under half trace to an unresolved V gene, and the reason for the others is unknown. From that table come the V and J calls and clone size; the DNA was used to work out D and trimming. The sample table lists 150,000 to 200,000 clones, roughly 89% of them with a count of one. Jointly, the top ten make up over 4% of the sample. The donors belonged to the validation cohort of approximately 130 subjects, which was separate from the roughly 700-subject first cohort. V gives up 6 bases and J gives up 10 bases, and the segment between their germline ends measures 16 bases. Inclusive of the bounding cysteine and phenylalanine, the CDR3 is 13 residues long. This entry keeps only the CDR3 DNA: 39 bases, framed from base 1. CDR1 and CDR2 are drawn from the germline V gene (reference sequence): MNHEY, SMNVEV.

The investigation overall reported the following: Across donors, most TCR sequences were observed very rarely, whereas some public TCRs were present in many individuals. The validation cohort had no HLA typing available for a later analysis, so co-occurrence within that cohort was assessed over all 120 or so repertoires. Of the cluster scores, around 95% were above 0 in a later analysis, which found that TCRs clustered in the first cohort also tended to co-occur in the 120 validation repertoires. The authors suggested that the approach could potentially be extended to other disease states and immunological phenotypes. In vitro tests confirmed that a few of the cytomegalovirus-associated TCR beta chains recognize cytomegalovirus antigens. In the study, approximately 160 TCR beta chains were listed as associated with cytomegalovirus. The classifier was reported to diagnose cytomegalovirus status with high specificity and sensitivity in both the original cohort and the validation cohort.

The sequencing input was PBMCs. The chain couples TRBV27 to TRBJ2-1, with TRBD1 tentatively as D gene (6 bases match). The source is a man younger than 35 in good health and CMV-seropositive. The base sequence is TGTGCCAGCAGAATCCTTGGGGGCGTCGAGCAGTTCTTC. Translated, this is CASRILGGVEQFF.